One and the same sample provided the 30 T cell receptor beta chains below, sequenced in a study of T-cell memory formation after mild COVID-19. In TCRdb, the 5' RACE reads were re-called with MiXCR into one record per CDR3 protein. The sample has around 200,000 distinct CDR3 sequences; approximately 17% are singletons. Sequencing was performed on PBMCs or a T cell subset sorted from them (not recorded which). These receptors were taken from a man aged 18-30 years who had mild COVID-19 (a few samples of this study predate the infection). Cell type and time point are not known.

This clonotype has only a few counts. The CDR3 sequence is CASSLAVGSSGNTIYF. The CDR3 coding sequence is TGTGCCAGCAGCTTAGCCGTAGGCTCGTCTGGAAACACCATATATTTT. The V and J genes are TRBV7-2 and TRBJ1-3, with D unclear. This CDR3 comprises 16 residues. Germline lookup yields CDR1 SGHTA and CDR2 FQGNSA. Trimming pared 0 bases from V and 1 base from J, leaving 10 bases between. The full variable domain, its missing parts supplied by reference TRBV7-2 and TRBJ1-3, is GAGVSQSPSNKVTEKGKDVELRCDPISGHTALYWYRQSLGQGLEFLIYFQGNSAPDKSGLPSDRFSAERTGGSVSTLTIQRTQQEDSAVYLCASSLAVGSSGNTIYFGEGSWLTVV.

This clonotype was observed a handful of times. The gene calls are TRBV11-3 and TRBJ2-2; D may correspond to TRBD1 or TRBD2 (5 bases each). Germline V gene sequence: CDR1 SGHNT, CDR2 YENEEA. The V gene lost 1 base and the J gene lost 4 bases, with 19 bases spanning the gap. The CDR3 sequence is 18 residues long. CDR3 in amino acids: CASSLAHGGSLITGELFF. CDR3 sequence (DNA): TGTGCCAGCAGCTTAGCCCATGGGGGTAGCCTGATCACCGGGGAGCTGTTTTTT.

This clonotype was detected only a few times. V and J are TRBV7-2 and TRBJ2-3, with a possible D match to TRBD2 (5 bases). Germline CDR1 is SGHTA and CDR2 is FQGNSA. This CDR3 is 14 amino acids long. V was shortened by 3 bases and J by 5 bases, with 12 bases between the two germline ends. The DNA for the CDR3 is TGTGCCAGCAGCTTGATTGGGCGGGTAGATACGCAGTATTTT. Translated: CASSLIGRVDTQYF.

This clonotype was counted between two and nine times. V gene TRBV5-1 combines with J gene TRBJ1-2; D is uncertain. V lost 0 bases, J lost 6 bases, and 21 bases lay in between. CDR1 and CDR2 (germline): SGHRS, YFSETQ. This CDR3 is built from 17 residues. As DNA, the CDR3 is TGCGCCAGCAGCTTGGATGTAGGAGGTACGGATTGGAATGGCTACACCTTC. It codes for CASSLDVGGTDWNGYTF.

The chain couples TRBV7-2 to TRBJ1-5; 8 bases are a match to TRBD1. Germline CDR1 is SGHTA and CDR2 is FQGNSA. J gave up 0 bases and V 1 base, and 5 bases lay outside the gene matches. This CDR3 contains 17 residues. The CDR3 sequence is CASSLGQGAYSNQPQHF. The CDR3 bases are TGTGCCAGCAGCTTAGGGCAGGGGGCTTATAGCAATCAGCCCCAGCATTTT. The full variable domain, with the rest looked up from reference TRBV7-2 and TRBJ1-5, is GAGVSQSPSNKVTEKGKDVELRCDPISGHTALYWYRQSLGQGLEFLIYFQGNSAPDKSGLPSDRFSAERTGGSVSTLTIQRTQQEDSAVYLCASSLGQGAYSNQPQHFGDGTRLSIL.

The rearrangement joins TRBV3-1 to TRBJ1-2; D gene ambiguous. The ends were cut back, 6 bases at V and 6 bases at J, with 20 bases in the middle. CDR3 size: 15 residues. Per germline, CDR1 LGHDT and CDR2 YNNKEL (reference sequence). CDR3 protein: CASSPRSGVSDGYTF. The CDR3 DNA is TGTGCCAGCAGTCCAAGATCCGGGGTATCGGATGGCTACACCTTC.

In its sample, this clonotype was seen a few times. The gene calls are TRBV7-2 and TRBJ1-5, with D possibly being TRBD1 (6 bases). CDR3 length: 14 amino acids. With 5 bases removed from V and 2 bases from J, the gap between germline ends came to 10 bases. Germline V gene sequence: CDR1 SGHTA, CDR2 FQGNSA. The CDR3, as DNA: TGTGCCAGCAGCCGGGACAATGGCAATCAGCCCCAGCATTTT. It translates to CASSRDNGNQPQHF.

This clonotype came up a few times. The chain employs TRBV7-2 and TRBJ1-2; a weak D match, TRBD1 (6 bases). V lost 6 bases, J lost 7 bases, and 12 bases lay in between. Germline-derived CDR1 and CDR2 are SGHTA and FQGNSA. CDR3 size: 12 residues. CDR3 in DNA: TGTGCCAGCAGTGTACAGGGAGTTGGCTACACCTTC. This gives the protein CASSVQGVGYTF. The full variable domain, with the rest looked up from reference TRBV7-2 and TRBJ1-2, is GAGVSQSPSNKVTEKGKDVELRCDPISGHTALYWYRQSLGQGLEFLIYFQGNSAPDKSGLPSDRFSAERTGGSVSTLTIQRTQQEDSAVYLCASSVQGVGYTFGSGTRLTVV.

This clonotype was seen a few times. The chain uses TRBV6-5 and TRBJ1-6; D unclear. Germline CDR1 is MNHEY and CDR2 is SVGAGI. V lost 4 bases and J 10 bases, leaving 8 bases between the germline ends. The length of the CDR3 is 12 residues. CDR3 amino acids: CASSSTRSPLHF. The CDR3 DNA reads TGTGCCAGCAGTTCAACTCGGTCACCCCTCCACTTT.

This clonotype was observed a handful of times. The genes are TRBV20-1 and TRBJ2-1, with D possibly being TRBD2 (5 bases). The CDR3 loop spans 14 amino acids. Germline V gene sequence: CDR1 DFQATT, CDR2 SNEGSKA (reference sequence). V lost 7 bases to trimming and J lost 2 bases, with 15 bases between them. The CDR3 loop is CSGTGGLPYNEQFF. The CDR3 DNA sequence: TGCAGTGGGACTGGCGGGCTCCCCTACAATGAGCAGTTCTTC.

The chain combines TRBV11-3 with TRBJ2-1; TRBD1 is a possible D gene (6 bases). The CDR3 sequence is 13 residues long. The V gene's germline CDR1 is SGHNT and CDR2 YENEEA. V lost 4 bases, J lost 9 bases, and 13 bases lay in between. The CDR3, as DNA: TGTGCCAGCAGCTCACAAACAGGGTCTGAGCAGTTCTTC. Amino acids: CASSSQTGSEQFF.

This chain uses TRBV4-1 with TRBJ1-5, with a weak D call TRBD1 (6 bases). V lost 1 base and J 4 bases, leaving 11 bases between the germline ends. Germline CDR1 and CDR2: MGHRA and YSYEKL. The CDR3 covers 15 residues. The CDR3 DNA reads as TGCGCCAGCAGCCAAGTCGGCAGGGGTAATCAGCCCCAGCATTTT. This codes for CASSQVGRGNQPQHF.

The chain carries TRBV6-5 and TRBJ2-1; D is perhaps TRBD1 (5 bases). This CDR3 is built from 17 residues. CDR1 and CDR2 from the germline V gene are MNHEY and SVGAGI. The V gene lost 2 bases and the J gene lost 3 bases, with 17 bases spanning the gap. In nucleotides, the CDR3 is TGTGCCAGCAGTTACGCAAGGGGCCTTCGATACTACAATGAGCAGTTCTTC. As protein: CASSYARGLRYYNEQFF.

The J gene is TRBJ2-1, the V gene TRBV6-1; 8 bases map to TRBD2. This CDR3 spans 15 amino acids. In germline, CDR1 is MNHNS, CDR2 SASEGT. V dropped 4 bases and J dropped 5; count of bases not matched to a gene: 7. The CDR3 DNA reads as TGTGCCAGCAGTGGTCGGGGGGGCCGGGACAATGAGCAGTTCTTC. As protein: CASSGRGGRDNEQFF.

The chain links TRBV18 to TRBJ1-6; possible D gene TRBD1, 5 bases. The length of the CDR3 is 12 residues. Germline-derived CDR1 and CDR2 are KGHSH and LQKENI. V lost 4 bases to trimming and J lost 7 bases, with 5 bases between them. Here the CDR3 DNA reads TGTGCCAGCTCACAGGGGAATTCACCCCTCCACTTT. It translates to CASSQGNSPLHF.

This clonotype was detected a few times. V usage is TRBV5-1 and J usage is TRBJ2-1; 9 bases agree with TRBD1. The CDR3 has 15 amino acids. The germline V gene has CDR1 SGHRS and CDR2 YFSETQ. J was trimmed by 3 bases and V by 4 bases; bases with no gene match: 5. CDR3 loop: CASSEGQGHYNEQFF. CDR3 in DNA: TGCGCCAGCAGCGAGGGACAGGGCCACTACAATGAGCAGTTCTTC.

This clonotype was seen only a few times. The chain employs TRBV2 and TRBJ2-6, with a tentative D call TRBD1 (5 bases). Trimming removed 6 bases at V and 0 bases at J, with 9 bases between. CDR1 is SNHLY and CDR2 is FYNNEI in the germline V gene. This CDR3 has 15 residues. In DNA, the CDR3 is TGTGCCAGCAGGCAGGGCGACTCTGGGGCCAACGTCCTGACTTTC. This codes for CASRQGDSGANVLTF.

The J gene is TRBJ1-1, the V gene TRBV2; TRBD1 aligns across 8 bases. V shed 5 bases and J 6 bases; nucleotides not matched to a gene: 2. Germline loops: CDR1 SNHLY, CDR2 FYNNEI. The CDR3 has 12 amino acids. The CDR3 bases are TGTGCCAGCAGTTCACAGGGGGCTGAAGCTTTCTTT. Translation gives CASSSQGAEAFF.

This clonotype was picked up a small number of times. CDR3 DNA: TGCGCCAGCAGCAGTACAGGGGCGAGAACTGAAGCTTTCTTT. It yields the protein CASSSTGARTEAFF. V is TRBV5-1 and J is TRBJ1-1; 7 nucleotides agree with TRBD1. Trimming at V came to 4 bases and at J to 5 bases, leaving 8 bases not matched to a gene. The CDR3 has 14 residues. Germline lookup yields CDR1 SGHRS and CDR2 YFSETQ.

This clonotype has more than one count but fewer than ten. This chain uses TRBV20-1 with TRBJ2-1; the match to TRBD2 covers 14 bases. Germline CDR1 reads DFQATT; CDR2 reads SNEGSKA (reference sequence). The CDR3 is 15 residues long. Germline trimming cut 5 bases from V and 4 bases from J; bases unmatched to any gene: 4. CDR3 residues: CSAFRLAGGYNEQFF. The CDR3 region has the DNA TGCAGTGCTTTCCGACTAGCGGGGGGGTACAATGAGCAGTTCTTC.

CDR3 protein: CSARSQSDTEAFF. The CDR3 nucleotides are TGCAGTGCTAGGTCACAGTCCGACACTGAAGCTTTCTTT. The V call is TRBV20-1, the J call TRBJ1-1, with no clear D. The CDR3 spans 13 residues. Germline V gene sequence: CDR1 DFQATT, CDR2 SNEGSKA (reference sequence). The V end lost 3 bases, the J end lost 3 bases, and 11 bases lay between the germline ends.

This chain links TRBV7-2 with TRBJ1-4; 8 bases are shared with TRBD1. From germline, CDR1 is SGHTA and CDR2 FQGNSA. The CDR3 runs to 14 residues. V shed 5 bases and J 4 bases; nucleotides not matched to a gene: 3. Written as DNA, the CDR3 is TGTGCCAGCAGCCCCGACAGGGGTAATGAAAAACTGTTTTTT. It encodes CASSPDRGNEKLFF.

The table lists this clonotype with a few counts. The V gene is TRBV7-9, the J gene TRBJ1-1; TRBD1 is a possible D gene (6 bases). The germline V gene encodes CDR1 SEHNR and CDR2 FQNEAQ (reference sequence). CDR3 size: 13 residues. V gave up 4 bases and J gave up 5 bases, with 11 bases separating them. CDR3: CASSSTGRTEAFF. The CDR3 bases are TGTGCCAGCAGCTCTACAGGGAGGACTGAAGCTTTCTTT.

V usage is TRBV5-1 and J usage is TRBJ2-1, with a tentative D call TRBD1 (5 bases). V lost 0 bases and J lost 0, with 10 bases in between. Germline V gene sequence: CDR1 SGHRS, CDR2 YFSETQ. The CDR3 sequence is 16 residues long. For the CDR3, the DNA is TGCGCCAGCAGCTTGGCCACAGGAGCCTCCTACAATGAGCAGTTCTTC. Translated, it gives CASSLATGASYNEQFF. Based on the CDR3 plus reference TRBV5-1 and TRBJ2-1, the full variable domain is KAGVTQTPRYLIKTRGQQVTLSCSPISGHRSVSWYQQTPGQGLQFLFEYFSETQRNKGNFPGRFSGRQFSNSRSEMNVSTLELGDSALYLCASSLATGASYNEQFFGPGTRLTVL.

This clonotype is a singleton in its sample. This chain uses TRBV14 with TRBJ2-5, with 7 positions matching TRBD2. The length of the CDR3 is 17 residues. Germline loops: CDR1 SGHDN, CDR2 FVKESK. V shed 1 base, J shed 5 bases, and the junction held 13 bases outside the gene matches. The CDR3 is CASSQGATGGLRETQYF. In DNA form, the CDR3 reads TGTGCCAGCAGCCAAGGGGCAACGGGGGGATTGCGGGAGACCCAGTACTTC. Together with reference TRBV14 and TRBJ2-5, the CDR3 gives the full variable domain: EAGVTQFPSHSVIEKGQTVTLRCDPISGHDNLYWYRRVMGKEIKFLLHFVKESKQDESGMPNNRFLAERTGGTYSTLKVQPAELEDSGVYFCASSQGATGGLRETQYFGPGTRLLVL.

CDR3 sequence reads: CASSPGRGPLLFGYTF. The CDR3 bases are TGTGCCAGCAGCCCTGGTAGGGGGCCCCTCCTCTTCGGCTACACCTTC. The rearrangement links TRBV5-6 to TRBJ1-2, with TRBD1 identical over 7 bases. The CDR3 has 16 residues. V was clipped by 4 bases and J by 8 bases; unmatched bases: 17. CDR1 and CDR2 (germline): SGHDT, YYEEEE.

This CDR3 is CASSTRTGEGEKLFF. The DNA of the CDR3 is TGCGCCAGCAGCACCAGGACAGGGGAAGGAGAAAAACTGTTTTTT. This chain joins TRBV5-1 and TRBJ1-4; 9 bases align to TRBD1. The J segment lost 8 bases and the V segment lost 4 bases, leaving 9 bases of the junction unmatched. The CDR3 consists of 15 residues. Germline V gene lookup returns CDR1 SGHRS and CDR2 YFSETQ.

Only a few counts were recorded for this clonotype. CDR3 nucleotides: TGCAGTGCACTTACTGGAGATTCACCCCTCCACTTT. Protein product: CSALTGDSPLHF. This chain links TRBV20-1 with TRBJ1-6, with unresolved D. Germline CDR1 is DFQATT and CDR2 is SNEGSKA (reference sequence). Trimming took 6 bases from V and 8 from J, leaving 11 bases between them. The CDR3 has 12 residues.

This clonotype was detected ten times or more. The chain is built from TRBV6-9 and TRBJ1-5, with a weak D call TRBD1 (5 bases). The CDR3 has 16 residues. In germline, CDR1 is MNHGY, CDR2 SVAAGI. V was clipped by 0 bases and J by 3 bases, with 12 bases between them. The CDR3 sequence: CASSYSLGDPNQPQHF. CDR3 in DNA: TGTGCCAGCAGTTATTCGTTGGGGGACCCCAATCAGCCCCAGCATTTT.

This clonotype showed up just a few times. The gene calls are TRBV20-1 and TRBJ1-2; perhaps TRBD1 as D (6 bases). The V and J ends lost 3 bases and 2 bases respectively, with 13 bases between them. This CDR3 spans 14 amino acids. Germline-derived CDR1 and CDR2 are DFQATT and SNEGSKA (reference sequence). DNA of the CDR3: TGCAGTGCTAGCGTTCAGGGGTCAAACTATGGCTACACCTTC. It translates to CSASVQGSNYGYTF.